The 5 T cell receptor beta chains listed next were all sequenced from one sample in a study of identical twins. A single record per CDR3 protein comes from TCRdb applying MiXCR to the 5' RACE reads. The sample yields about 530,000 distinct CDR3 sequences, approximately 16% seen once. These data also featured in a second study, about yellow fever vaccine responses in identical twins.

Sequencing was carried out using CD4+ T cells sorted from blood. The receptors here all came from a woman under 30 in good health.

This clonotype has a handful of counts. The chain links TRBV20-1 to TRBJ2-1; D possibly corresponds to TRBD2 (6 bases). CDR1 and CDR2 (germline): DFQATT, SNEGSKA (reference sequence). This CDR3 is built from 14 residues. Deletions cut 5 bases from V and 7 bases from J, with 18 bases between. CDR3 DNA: TGCAGTGCTTCTCGGGAGCCCTTTTTAAATGAGCAGTTCTTC. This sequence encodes CSASREPFLNEQFF.

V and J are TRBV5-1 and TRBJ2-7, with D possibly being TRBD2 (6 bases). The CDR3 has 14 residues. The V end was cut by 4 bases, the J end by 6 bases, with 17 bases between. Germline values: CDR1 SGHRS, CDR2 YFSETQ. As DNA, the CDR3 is TGCGCCAGCAGCGCCGGGACTCCCAGATCCGAGCAGTACGTC. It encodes CASSAGTPRSEQYV.

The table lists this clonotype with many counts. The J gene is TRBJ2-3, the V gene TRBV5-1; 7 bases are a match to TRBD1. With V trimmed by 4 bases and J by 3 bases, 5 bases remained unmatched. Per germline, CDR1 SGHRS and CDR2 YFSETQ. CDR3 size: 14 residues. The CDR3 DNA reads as TGCGCCAGCAGCATAGGACAGGATACAGATACGCAGTATTTT. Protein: CASSIGQDTDTQYF.

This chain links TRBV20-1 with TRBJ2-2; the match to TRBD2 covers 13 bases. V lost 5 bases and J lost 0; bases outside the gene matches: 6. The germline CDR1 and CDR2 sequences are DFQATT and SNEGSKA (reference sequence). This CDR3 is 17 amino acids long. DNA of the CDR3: TGCAGTGCTTCGCAGACTAGCGGGAGGCCGAACACCGGGGAGCTGTTTTTT. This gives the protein CSASQTSGRPNTGELFF.

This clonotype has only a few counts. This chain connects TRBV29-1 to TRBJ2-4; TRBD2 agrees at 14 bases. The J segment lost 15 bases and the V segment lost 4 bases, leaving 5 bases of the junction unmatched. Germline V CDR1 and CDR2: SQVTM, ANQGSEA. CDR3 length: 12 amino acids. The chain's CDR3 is CSVGTSGGTWYF. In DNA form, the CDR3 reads TGCAGCGTTGGGACTAGCGGGGGGACTTGGTACTTC. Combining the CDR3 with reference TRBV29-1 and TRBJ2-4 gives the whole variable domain SAVISQKPSRDICQRGTSLTIQCQVDSQVTMMFWYRQQPGQSLTLIATANQGSEATYESGFVIDKFPISRPNLTFSTLTVSNMSPEDSSIYLCSVGTSGGTWYFGAGTRLSVL.